This T cell receptor beta chain was profiled in a study of T cell responses to AZD1222 COVID-19 vaccine. Findings and limits, study-wide: The CD4 TCRs associated with vaccination extended across spike and predominated at 160-218 and 743-854. Only a handful of individuals given AZD1222 were seropositive at baseline. Spike-specific TCR breadth and depth grew following two AZD1222 doses.

Trimming removed 2 bases from V and 5 bases from J, with 15 bases in between. Germline V gene sequence: CDR1 SGHVS, CDR2 FNYEAQ. The CDR3 spans 15 residues. Analyses pooled second doses at about 4 or about 12 weeks. TCRdb's table, derived via immunoSEQ multiplex PCR, lists solely in-frame clones and lacks some. The sample lists some 99,000 clones; almost 90% were seen once. This clone was recorded a few times. Its antigen is undetermined. V is TRBV7-6 and J is TRBJ1-1; possibly TRBD1 for D (5 bases). Sequenced material: peripheral blood, taken 28 days after the second AZD1222 dose. The receptor was isolated from an adult who received the AZD1222 COVID-19 vaccine. DNA of the CDR3: TGTGCCAGCAGCTTACGTGGGGGGACGGTGACTGAAGCTTTCTTT. It is translated as CASSLRGGTVTEAFF.